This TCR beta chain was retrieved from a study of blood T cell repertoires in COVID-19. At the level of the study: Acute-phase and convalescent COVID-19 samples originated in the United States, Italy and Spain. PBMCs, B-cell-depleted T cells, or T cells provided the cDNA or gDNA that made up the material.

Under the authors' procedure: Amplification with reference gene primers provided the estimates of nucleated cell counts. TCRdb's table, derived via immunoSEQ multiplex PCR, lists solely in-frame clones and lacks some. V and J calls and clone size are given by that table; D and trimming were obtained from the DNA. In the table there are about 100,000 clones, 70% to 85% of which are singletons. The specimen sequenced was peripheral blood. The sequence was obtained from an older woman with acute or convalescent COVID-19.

The CDR3 region has the DNA TGTGCCAGCAGGCCGGCCAGCGGGGGCCTCTTGAATGAGCAGTTCTTC. Amino acids: CASRPASGGLLNEQFF. The chain joins TRBV7-8 to TRBJ2-1, with 8 bases matching TRBD2. The CDR3 loop spans 16 amino acids. J lost 7 bases, V lost 6 bases, and 14 bases had no gene match. CDR1 SGHVS and CDR2 FQNEAQ come from the germline V gene.